These T cell receptor beta chains were read from a single sample in a study of control samples from healthy donors and cancer patients. Generated by immunoSEQ multiplex PCR, the TCRdb table keeps only in-frame clones and is missing some. The sample carries about 96,000 clones, approximately 93% recorded once. The sample was blood. The receptor set was obtained from a man aged 18-30 years in good health. Each CDR3 is given with its conserved first and last residue.

v_call	j_call	cdr3_aa
TRBV10-2	TRBJ1-1	CASRTAGANEAFF
TRBV6-5	TRBJ1-6	CASSGQGNSPLHF
TRBV4-3	TRBJ1-2	CASSQEFGDADGYTF
TRBV11-3	TRBJ2-7	CASSLDSPGLAASYEQYF
TRBV27	TRBJ2-7	CASSLSGPGYEQYF
TRBV7-8	TRBJ2-7	CASSPGTDEQYF
TRBV27	TRBJ1-2	CASSLTGTNYGYTF
TRBV7-2	TRBJ2-7	CASSLRSGPTYEQYF
TRBV14	TRBJ2-2	CASSLRTSGRRAGELFF
TRBV6-4	TRBJ2-1	CASSRDSGADEQFF
TRBV25-1	TRBJ2-5	CASSEFRSLVPEETQYF
TRBV5-1	TRBJ2-7	CASGDRGEQYF
TRBV2	TRBJ2-1	CASSDYGDEQFF
TRBV29-1	TRBJ1-3	CSVYLGSGNTIYF
TRBV12-3/TRBV12-4	TRBJ2-7	CATRGTYETEQYF
TRBV7-9	TRBJ2-7	CASSLGDYEQYF
TRBV7-2	TRBJ1-6	CASSLLRQGEGSPLHF
TRBV18	TRBJ1-1	CASSPGAAEAFF
TRBV6-5	TRBJ1-2	CASSSGQGPVYGYTF
TRBV27	TRBJ2-2	CASSLTPGTGVTGELFF
TRBV2	TRBJ2-5	CASSEGWGLKETQYF
TRBV7-3	TRBJ2-1	CASSAGTSGNYNEQFF
TRBV5-4	TRBJ1-2	CASSLSTGLVYGYTF
TRBV25-1	TRBJ2-3	CASTAGGQATDTQYF
TRBV6-6	TRBJ1-5	CASSYELQPQHF
TRBV7-2	TRBJ2-7	CASSFGASLYEQYF
TRBV11-2	TRBJ2-3	CASSSRLAGELDTQYF
TRBV7-9	TRBJ1-3	CASTGQGLVSGNTIYF
TRBV6-1	TRBJ1-5	CASSEAPASNQPQHF
TRBV15	TRBJ1-3	CATSYAPRDRNTIYF
TRBV6-6	TRBJ1-5	CASSSGYHQPQHF
TRBV7-8	TRBJ1-1	CASSLNRDAGTEAFF
TRBV7-9	TRBJ2-7	CASSSKLAKDYEQYF
TRBV5-5	TRBJ2-7	CASSKTQGSYEQYF
TRBV19	TRBJ1-4	CASSILAGEYEKLFF
TRBV19	TRBJ1-2	CASSLTQQGVYGYTF
TRBV7-6	TRBJ2-3	CASSHWTSGRPNSVADTQYF
TRBV7-9	TRBJ1-4	CASSLADREVEKLFF
TRBV7-7	TRBJ1-5	CASSLGWERVYQPQHF
TRBV19	TRBJ2-2	CASSIDRGYNTGELFF
TRBV7-9	TRBJ2-5	CASSTSGGKYF
TRBV4-3	TRBJ2-7	CASSQDQAWGEQYF
TRBV4-2	TRBJ2-7	CASSPDGWGEQYF
TRBV28	TRBJ2-5	CASSLSVTEYQETQYF
TRBV6-5	TRBJ1-4	CASSSSQVDWEKLFF
TRBV21-1	TRBJ2-6	CASSTYRREPKLSSGANVLTF